This record concerns one T cell receptor beta chain sequence. Antigen unknown. These data belong to a study of cytomegalovirus exposure and HLA in healthy donors. TCRdb's copy holds only in-frame clones and misses some; the assay was immunoSEQ multiplex PCR. The repertoire includes roughly 150,000 clones, less than 90% of them detected once, and around 3.2% sits in the top ten. The CDR3 contains 16 residues. The V gene lost 4 bases and the J gene lost 2 bases, with 15 bases spanning the gap. Germline V gene lookup returns CDR1 SGHTA and CDR2 FQGTGA. Study-wide results and limits: Cytomegalovirus association was assigned to about 150 TCR beta chains.

The receptor comes from a woman younger than 30 in good health and CMV-seropositive. V and J are TRBV7-3 and TRBJ2-1; D is undetermined. The sequencing sample was made of PBMCs. The CDR3 loop reads CASSSLPHSAYNEQFF. DNA for the CDR3: TGTGCCAGCAGCTCCCTACCCCATTCGGCCTACAATGAGCAGTTCTTC.